This TCR beta chain was captured by sequencing in a study of blood T cell repertoires in COVID-19. About the research overall: Acute and convalescent COVID-19 specimens originated in the United States, Italy and Spain.

Measured with immunoSEQ multiplex PCR; TCRdb has only the in-frame clones, and not every one. The sample yields more than 110,000 clones, about 87% seen once. The CDR3 sequence is 15 residues long. After removal of 3 bases from V and 0 bases from J, the junction contained 5 bases not matched to a gene. Germline-derived CDR1 and CDR2 are SGHNT and YYREEE (reference sequence). The specimen was peripheral blood. V and J are TRBV5-4 and TRBJ1-2, with TRBD1 matching 7 bases. The sequence was obtained from a human donor in a cohort sampled during active COVID-19. This CDR3 reads CASSSPDRSNYGYTF. CDR3 nucleotide sequence: TGTGCCAGCAGCTCGCCGGACAGGTCTAACTATGGCTACACCTTC. Looking up the rest from reference TRBV5-4 and TRBJ1-2 gives the full variable domain: ETGVTQSPTHLIKTRGQQVTLRCSSQSGHNTVSWYQQALGQGPQFIFQYYREEENGRGNFPPRFSGLQFPNYSSELNVNALELDDSALYLCASSSPDRSNYGYTFGSGTRLTVV.